The 4 T cell receptor beta chains in this list originate from one sample, sequenced in a study of regulatory T cells in long-lasting Graves disease. Indicated time point: persistent/refractory GD, antithyroid drugs over 5 years with positive TRAb. PBMCs provided the RNA from which the TCR library was made. Investigators prepared the TCR beta libraries by applying iRepertoire HTBI primers and Arm-PCR of CDR3 regions. TCRdb ran MiXCR on the multiplex PCR reads and lists one entry per CDR3 protein. Of approximately 400,000 distinct CDR3 sequences listed, less than 25% are singletons. The sample was peripheral blood mononuclear cells (PBMCs), taken when the disease was refractory, from a patient treated with antithyroid drugs. All receptors come from a female donor with Graves disease.

This clonotype was seen a handful of times. The V gene is TRBV15, the J gene TRBJ2-7; TRBD2 matches 7 bases. The CDR3 sequence is 15 residues long. The germline gives CDR1 LNHNV, CDR2 YYDKDF (reference sequence). V was pared by 8 bases and J by 2 bases, with 12 bases of the junction left unmatched. This CDR3 is CATRARREGPYEQYF. The CDR3 DNA follows: TGTGCCACCCGAGCTCGGAGGGAGGGCCCCTACGAGCAGTACTTC. Filled out from reference TRBV15 and TRBJ2-7, the complete variable domain reads DAMVIQNPRYQVTQFGKPVTLSCSQTLNHNVMYWYQQKSSQAPKLLFHYYDKDFNNEADTPDNFQSRRPNTSFCFLDIRSPGLGDTAMYLCATRARREGPYEQYFGPGTRLTVT.

The J gene is TRBJ2-3, the V gene TRBV28; TRBD2 matches 9 bases. The V gene end was trimmed by 5 bases and the J gene end by 2 bases; junction bases not matched to a gene: 5. The CDR3 totals 15 residues. Germline V gene data show CDR1 as MDHEN and CDR2 as SYDVKM. CDR3 sequence reads: CASSPSGANTDTQYF. Written as DNA, the CDR3 is TGTGCCAGCAGTCCTAGCGGGGCGAACACAGATACGCAGTATTTT.

The chain is built from TRBV10-2 and TRBJ1-1; the D is unclear. Trimming pared 3 bases from V and 6 bases from J, leaving 17 bases between. The CDR3 spans 15 residues. Germline-derived CDR1 and CDR2 are WSHSY and SAAADI. Written as DNA, the CDR3 is TGCGCCAGCAGTGATCTCGGACGCTCCGGGGCTGAAGCTTTCTTT. This translates into CASSDLGRSGAEAFF.

This clonotype was counted between two and nine times. The chain has TRBV20-1 and TRBJ2-2; D uncertain. Between the trimmed V and J ends, which lost 0 bases and 1 base, there was a span of 9 bases. Germline CDR1 and CDR2: DFQATT and SNEGSKA (reference sequence). The length of the CDR3 is 15 residues. The CDR3 nucleotides read TGCAGTGCTAGAGATCCACAGATGAACACCGGGGAGCTGTTTTTT. Encoded protein: CSARDPQMNTGELFF.